These 26 T cell receptor beta chains originate from one sample sequenced in a study of cytomegalovirus exposure and HLA in healthy donors. Vbeta (60) and Jbeta (13) primers were used in the PCR. Generated by immunoSEQ multiplex PCR, the TCRdb table keeps only in-frame clones and is missing some. Here the sample spans 170,000 or so clones, around 80% being singletons. The sample consisted of PBMCs. Receptors were obtained from a woman aged 30 to 39 in good health and CMV-seronegative.

This clone was picked up one time. The chain combines TRBV5-4 with TRBJ2-2, with 7 bases aligning to TRBD2. The CDR3 is 16 amino acids. Germline CDR1 SGHNT, CDR2 YYREEE (reference sequence). The V and J ends lost 1 base and 6 bases, in that order; junction bases with no gene match: 9. CDR3 DNA sequence: TGTGCCAGCAGCTTGTTAGGGAGGGTTGAGGCCGGGGAGCTGTTTTTT. Its protein is CASSLLGRVEAGELFF.

V is TRBV27 and J is TRBJ2-1; D possibly corresponds to TRBD2 (5 bases). The germline gives CDR1 MNHEY, CDR2 SMNVEV (reference sequence). This CDR3 has 13 amino acids. V lost 6 bases and J lost 2, with 8 bases in between. The CDR3 DNA sequence: TGTGCCAGCAGACCCGGGACCTACAATGAGCAGTTCTTC. As protein: CASRPGTYNEQFF.

The chain employs TRBV19 and TRBJ1-5; 9 bases agree with TRBD1. The CDR3 spans 15 residues. From germline, CDR1 is LNHDA and CDR2 SQIVND (reference sequence). V lost 3 bases to trimming and J lost 2 bases; unmatched junction nucleotides: 2. The CDR3 here is CASSIRDRGNQPQHF. The CDR3 nucleotides read TGTGCCAGTAGTATCCGGGACAGGGGCAATCAGCCCCAGCATTTT.

The rearrangement joins TRBV29-1 to TRBJ2-3; D might be TRBD1 (5 bases). The V end was cut by 6 bases, the J end by 0 bases, with 16 bases between. Germline V lookup: CDR1 SQVTM, CDR2 ANQGSEA. The CDR3 is made up of 15 amino acids. In DNA, the CDR3 is TGCAGCGTACGCTCACAGGATACCAGCACAGATACGCAGTATTTT. Protein product: CSVRSQDTSTDTQYF.

The chain carries TRBV4-3 and TRBJ2-2; no clear D. Trimming took off 4 bases at V and 8 bases at J, with 11 bases between the two ends. The CDR3 contains 13 residues. CDR1 and CDR2 (germline): LGHNA, YSLEER. CDR3 nucleotide sequence: TGCGCCAGCAGCCCCCCGACTTTTGGGGAGCTGTTTTTT. The encoded protein is CASSPPTFGELFF.

V and J are TRBV28 and TRBJ2-3, with 7 bases aligning to TRBD2. CDR3 length equals 16 residues. After removal of 2 bases from V and 4 bases from J, the junction contained 9 bases not matched to a gene. CDR1 and CDR2 (germline): MDHEN, SYDVKM. The CDR3 region has the DNA TGTGCCAGCAGTTTAGAAGTGGGAGGGCCCCCAGATACGCAGTATTTT. The encoded protein is CASSLEVGGPPDTQYF.

This clone was counted a single time. V usage is TRBV5-6 and J usage is TRBJ2-1, with 14 bases that match TRBD2. Germline trimming cut 4 bases from V and 5 bases from J; bases unmatched to any gene: 8. This CDR3 comprises 17 residues. Germline V gene sequence: CDR1 SGHDT, CDR2 YYEEEE. CDR3 in amino acids: CASSPGLAGVENNEQFF. The CDR3 DNA sequence: TGTGCCAGCAGCCCGGGACTAGCGGGGGTCGAGAACAATGAGCAGTTCTTC.

The gene calls are TRBV10-3 and TRBJ2-7; TRBD1 matches 7 bases. The ends lost 6 bases at V and 2 bases at J; junction bases unmatched: 1. Germline V gene lookup returns CDR1 ENHRY and CDR2 SYGVKD. The CDR3 extends over 12 amino acids. The CDR3 is CAISGTAYEQYF. The DNA for the CDR3 is TGTGCCATCAGCGGGACAGCCTACGAGCAGTACTTC.

The chain couples TRBV10-3 to TRBJ2-7, with D maybe TRBD2 (6 bases). CDR1 is ENHRY, CDR2 SYGVKD, per germline. The CDR3 covers 12 residues. Between the trimmed V and J ends, which lost 10 bases and 0 bases, there was a span of 10 bases. CDR3 residues: CATGLSSYEQYF. CDR3 coding DNA: TGTGCCACGGGACTCTCCTCCTACGAGCAGTACTTC.

The chain carries TRBV7-2 and TRBJ2-2, with TRBD2 as a possible D gene (7 bases). This CDR3 has 15 residues. V gave up 3 bases and J gave up 4 bases, with 12 bases separating them. CDR1 and CDR2 from the germline V gene are SGHTA and FQGNSA. The CDR3 DNA reads TGTGCCAGCAGCTTCGGGGGGCTGGGCACCGGGGAGCTGTTTTTT. It yields the protein CASSFGGLGTGELFF.

The V and J genes are TRBV7-8 and TRBJ2-7; 7 nucleotides agree with TRBD2. This CDR3 is built from 15 residues. Germline V CDR1 and CDR2: SGHVS, FQNEAQ. The ends lost 7 bases at V and 0 bases at J; junction bases unmatched: 9. The CDR3 DNA follows: TGTGCCAGCACCCCTACTAGCGTGAGCTCCTACGAGCAGTACTTC. This sequence encodes CASTPTSVSSYEQYF.

This sequence joins TRBV13 and TRBJ2-7, with 7 bases aligning to TRBD2. V trimming: 5 bases; J trimming: 0 bases; junction bases outside the gene matches: 10. Germline assignment: CDR1 PRHDT and CDR2 FYEKMQ (reference sequence). There are 16 residues in the CDR3. This CDR3 reads CASSLLVGGHSYEQYF. Written as DNA, the CDR3 is TGTGCCAGCAGCCTTCTGGTGGGAGGGCACTCCTACGAGCAGTACTTC. The variable domain in full, completed from reference TRBV13 and TRBJ2-7, reads AAGVIQSPRHLIKEKRETATLKCYPIPRHDTVYWYQQGPGQDPQFLISFYEKMQSDKGSIPDRFSAQQFSDYHSELNMSSLELGDSALYFCASSLLVGGHSYEQYFGPGTRLTVT.

The V gene is TRBV28, the J gene TRBJ1-5, with D perhaps matching TRBD1 (6 bases). There are 16 residues in the CDR3. The germline V gene encodes CDR1 MDHEN and CDR2 SYDVKM. V was trimmed by 2 bases and J by 8 bases, leaving 19 bases between them. The CDR3 here is CASSLNGQGIKKPQHF. The CDR3, as DNA: TGTGCCAGCAGTTTAAATGGCCAGGGGATAAAAAAGCCCCAGCATTTT.

This clone was seen a handful of times. The chain joins TRBV6-6 to TRBJ1-2, with 7 bases matching TRBD1. V dropped 5 bases and J dropped 4; count of bases not matched to a gene: 13. Germline CDR1 MNHNY, CDR2 SVGAGI (reference sequence). The CDR3 has 16 residues. The CDR3 loop reads CASSTDRYPQTYGYTF. CDR3 nucleotides: TGTGCCAGCAGTACGGACAGGTACCCTCAGACCTATGGCTACACCTTC.

V usage is TRBV7-2 and J usage is TRBJ2-7, with TRBD2 matching 7 bases. The CDR3 runs to 16 residues. The V gene end was trimmed by 5 bases and the J gene end by 0 bases; junction bases not matched to a gene: 10. The germline gives CDR1 SGHTA, CDR2 FQGNSA. The CDR3: CASSPRGSGNSYEQYF. CDR3 nucleotide sequence: TGTGCCAGCAGCCCGCGTGGGAGCGGGAACTCCTACGAGCAGTACTTC. Filled out from reference TRBV7-2 and TRBJ2-7, the complete variable domain reads GAGVSQSPSNKVTEKGKDVELRCDPISGHTALYWYRQSLGQGLEFLIYFQGNSAPDKSGLPSDRFSAERTGGSVSTLTIQRTQQEDSAVYLCASSPRGSGNSYEQYFGPGTRLTVT.

This chain uses TRBV5-4 with TRBJ1-2; 7 bases are shared with TRBD1. With 1 base clipped from V and 2 bases from J, the junction kept 5 bases outside the gene matches. The CDR3 covers 15 residues. Germline CDR1 is SGHNT and CDR2 is YYREEE (reference sequence). CDR3 DNA sequence: TGTGCCAGCAGCTTGTCGCGACAGGGAAACTATGGCTACACCTTC. This encodes CASSLSRQGNYGYTF. The complete variable domain, with remaining parts taken from reference TRBV5-4 and TRBJ1-2, reads ETGVTQSPTHLIKTRGQQVTLRCSSQSGHNTVSWYQQALGQGPQFIFQYYREEENGRGNFPPRFSGLQFPNYSSELNVNALELDDSALYLCASSLSRQGNYGYTFGSGTRLTVV.

The chain employs TRBV4-1 and TRBJ2-5; D possibly corresponds to TRBD1 (6 bases). V lost 1 base and J 5 bases, leaving 14 bases between the germline ends. Germline V CDR1 and CDR2: MGHRA, YSYEKL. The CDR3 totals 15 residues. CDR3 in amino acids: CASSQAFVRGETQYF. CDR3 DNA: TGCGCCAGCAGCCAAGCGTTCGTGAGGGGGGAGACCCAGTACTTC.

This chain joins TRBV7-9 and TRBJ2-7, with 9 bases matching TRBD1. V trimming: 5 bases; J trimming: 3 bases; junction bases outside the gene matches: 8. Germline V gene data show CDR1 as SEHNR and CDR2 as FQNEAQ (reference sequence). The CDR3 loop spans 15 amino acids. The CDR3 loop is CASSPYGTGFYEQYF. The CDR3 DNA reads TGTGCCAGCAGCCCTTACGGGACAGGGTTCTACGAGCAGTACTTC.

This chain links TRBV2 with TRBJ2-2, with TRBD1 matching over 12 bases. The V gene end was trimmed by 4 bases and the J gene end by 5 bases; junction bases not matched to a gene: 8. This CDR3 has 17 residues. Germline V gene sequence: CDR1 SNHLY, CDR2 FYNNEI. CDR3 bases: TGTGCCAGCAGTGTGGGGACAGGGGGCGCCCGAACCGGGGAGCTGTTTTTT. It yields the protein CASSVGTGGARTGELFF.

The J gene is TRBJ2-7, the V gene TRBV28; the match to TRBD2 covers 9 bases. The CDR3 loop spans 18 amino acids. With V trimmed by 0 bases and J by 0 bases, 9 bases remained unmatched. CDR1 is MDHEN and CDR2 is SYDVKM in the germline V gene. The CDR3 sequence: CASSLWSGLAGTSYEQYF. CDR3 nucleotide sequence: TGTGCCAGCAGTTTATGGTCCGGGCTAGCGGGGACCTCCTACGAGCAGTACTTC.

This clone was seen a few times. This chain uses TRBV5-1 with TRBJ2-1; 7 nucleotides align to TRBD1. CDR1 and CDR2 (germline): SGHRS, YFSETQ. V lost 4 bases to trimming and J lost 9 bases; unmatched junction nucleotides: 4. The CDR3 is 12 residues long. DNA of the CDR3: TGCGCCAGCAGCGAGGGACAGTCTGAGCAGTTCTTC. Residues: CASSEGQSEQFF.

The V and J genes are TRBV27 and TRBJ2-7; no firm D call. CDR1 and CDR2 from the germline V gene are MNHEY and SMNVEV (reference sequence). V dropped 3 bases and J dropped 0 bases, with 18 bases sitting between them. The CDR3 covers 17 residues. CDR3 bases: TGTGCCAGCAGTTTGAGAATCTCCGATCTCCTCTCCTACGAGCAGTACTTC. The encoded protein is CASSLRISDLLSYEQYF.

The V and J genes are TRBV28 and TRBJ1-5; 12 bases map to TRBD1. Germline V gene lookup returns CDR1 MDHEN and CDR2 SYDVKM. V shed 4 bases, J shed 6 bases, and the junction held 4 bases outside the gene matches. This CDR3 region has 15 residues. For the CDR3, the DNA is TGTGCCAGCAGTTCGGGACAGGGGGCCGGTCAGCCCCAGCATTTT. This codes for CASSSGQGAGQPQHF. The complete variable domain, with remaining parts taken from reference TRBV28 and TRBJ1-5, reads DVKVTQSSRYLVKRTGEKVFLECVQDMDHENMFWYRQDPGLGLRLIYFSYDVKMKEKGDIPEGYSVSREKKERFSLILESASTNQTSMYLCASSSGQGAGQPQHFGDGTRLSIL.

The chain uses TRBV4-1 and TRBJ1-2; possible D gene TRBD1, 5 bases. Germline CDR1 MGHRA, CDR2 YSYEKL. The length of the CDR3 is 14 residues. The V gene lost 0 bases and the J gene lost 8 bases, with 13 bases spanning the gap. CDR3 coding DNA: TGCGCCAGCAGCCAAGATATCGGGGGGAGGGGCTACACCTTC. This sequence encodes CASSQDIGGRGYTF.

This clone came up a few times. The rearrangement joins TRBV7-8 to TRBJ1-6, with TRBD1 matching over 8 bases. The CDR3 loop spans 15 amino acids. Germline V gene sequence: CDR1 SGHVS, CDR2 FQNEAQ. The J segment lost 5 bases and the V segment lost 3 bases, leaving 3 bases of the junction unmatched. The CDR3, as DNA: TGTGCCAGCAGCTTCACAGGGGGGGATAATTCACCCCTCCACTTT. Translating it yields CASSFTGGDNSPLHF.

The chain links TRBV7-2 to TRBJ2-7; D possibly corresponds to TRBD2 (6 bases). V was clipped by 4 bases and J by 3 bases, with 10 bases between them. Germline V gives CDR1 SGHTA, CDR2 FQGNSA. The CDR3 sequence is 13 residues long. CDR3 DNA sequence: TGTGCCAGCAGCTCCTCGGAGGGCTACGAGCAGTACTTC. Protein: CASSSSEGYEQYF.